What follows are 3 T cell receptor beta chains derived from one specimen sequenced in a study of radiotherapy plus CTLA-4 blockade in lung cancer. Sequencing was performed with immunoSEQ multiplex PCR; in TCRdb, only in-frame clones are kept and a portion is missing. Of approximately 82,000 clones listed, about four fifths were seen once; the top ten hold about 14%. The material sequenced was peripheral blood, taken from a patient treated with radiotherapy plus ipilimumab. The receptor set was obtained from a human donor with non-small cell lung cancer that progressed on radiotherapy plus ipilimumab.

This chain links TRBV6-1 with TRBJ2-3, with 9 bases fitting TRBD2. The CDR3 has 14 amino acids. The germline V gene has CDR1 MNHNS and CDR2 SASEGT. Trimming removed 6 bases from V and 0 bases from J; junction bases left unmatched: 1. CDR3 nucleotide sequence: TGTGCCAGCAGGCGGGAGGGTAGCACAGATACGCAGTATTTT. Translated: CASRREGSTDTQYF.

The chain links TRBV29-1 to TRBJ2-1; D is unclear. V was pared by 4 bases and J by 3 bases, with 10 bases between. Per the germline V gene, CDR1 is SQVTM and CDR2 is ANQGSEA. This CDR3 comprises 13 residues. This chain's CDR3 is CSVVLQRYNEQFF. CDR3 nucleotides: TGCAGCGTTGTTCTCCAGCGCTACAATGAGCAGTTCTTC.

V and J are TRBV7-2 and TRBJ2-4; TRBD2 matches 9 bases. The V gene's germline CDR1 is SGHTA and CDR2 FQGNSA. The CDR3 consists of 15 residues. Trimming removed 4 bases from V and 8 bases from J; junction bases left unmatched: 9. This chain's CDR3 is CASSSQGLAWDIQYF. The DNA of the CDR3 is TGTGCCAGCAGCTCCCAGGGACTAGCATGGGACATTCAGTACTTC.